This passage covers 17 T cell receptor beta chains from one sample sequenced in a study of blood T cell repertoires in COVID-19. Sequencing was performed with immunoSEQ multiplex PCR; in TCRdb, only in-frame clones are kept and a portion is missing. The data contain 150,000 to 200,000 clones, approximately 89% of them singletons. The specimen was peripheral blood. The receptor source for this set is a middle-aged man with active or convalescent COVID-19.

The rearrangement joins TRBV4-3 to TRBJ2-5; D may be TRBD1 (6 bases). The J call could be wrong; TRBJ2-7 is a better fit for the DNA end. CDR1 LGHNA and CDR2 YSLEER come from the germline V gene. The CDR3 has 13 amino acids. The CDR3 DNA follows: TGCGCCAGCAGCCAAGCACAGGGCTACGAGCAGTACTTC. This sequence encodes CASSQAQGYEQYF.

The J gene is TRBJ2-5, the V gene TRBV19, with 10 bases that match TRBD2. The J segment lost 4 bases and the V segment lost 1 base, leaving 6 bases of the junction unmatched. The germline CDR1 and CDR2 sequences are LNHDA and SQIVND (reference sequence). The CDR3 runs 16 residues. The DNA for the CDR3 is TGTGCCAGTAGTATAGTTAGCGGGGGGCTCGGAGAGACCCAGTACTTC. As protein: CASSIVSGGLGETQYF.

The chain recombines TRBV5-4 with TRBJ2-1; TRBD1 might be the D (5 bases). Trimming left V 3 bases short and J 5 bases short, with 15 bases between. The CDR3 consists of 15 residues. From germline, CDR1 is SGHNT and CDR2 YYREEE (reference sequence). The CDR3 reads CASSSRTLDHNEQFF. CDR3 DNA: TGTGCCAGCAGCTCAAGGACATTGGACCACAATGAGCAGTTCTTC.

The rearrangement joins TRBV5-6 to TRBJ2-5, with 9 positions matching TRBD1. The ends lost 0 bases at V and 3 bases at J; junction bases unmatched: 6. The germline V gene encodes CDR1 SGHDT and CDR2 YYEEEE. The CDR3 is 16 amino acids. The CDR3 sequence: CASSLAGTGREETQYF. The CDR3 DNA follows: TGTGCCAGCAGCTTGGCCGGGACAGGGAGGGAAGAGACCCAGTACTTC.

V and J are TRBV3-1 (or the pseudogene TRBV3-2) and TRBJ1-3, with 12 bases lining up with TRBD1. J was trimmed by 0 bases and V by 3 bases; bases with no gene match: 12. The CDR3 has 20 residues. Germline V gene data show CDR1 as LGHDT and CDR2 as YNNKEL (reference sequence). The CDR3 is CASSHPGTGGLVPSGNTIYF. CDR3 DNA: TGTGCCAGCAGCCACCCCGGGACAGGGGGCTTAGTGCCCTCTGGAAACACCATATATTTT.

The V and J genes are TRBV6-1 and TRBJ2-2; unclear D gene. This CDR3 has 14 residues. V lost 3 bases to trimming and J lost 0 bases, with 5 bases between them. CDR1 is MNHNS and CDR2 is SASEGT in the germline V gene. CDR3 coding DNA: TGTGCCAGCAGTGACAGATCGAACACCGGGGAGCTGTTTTTT. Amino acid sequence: CASSDRSNTGELFF.

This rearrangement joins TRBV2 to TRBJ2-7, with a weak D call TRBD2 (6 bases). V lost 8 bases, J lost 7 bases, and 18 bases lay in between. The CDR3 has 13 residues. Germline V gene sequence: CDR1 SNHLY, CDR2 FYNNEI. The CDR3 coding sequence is TGTGCCAGCGGAGGGGCCCGGCTAGCAGAGCAGTACTTC. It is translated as CASGGARLAEQYF.

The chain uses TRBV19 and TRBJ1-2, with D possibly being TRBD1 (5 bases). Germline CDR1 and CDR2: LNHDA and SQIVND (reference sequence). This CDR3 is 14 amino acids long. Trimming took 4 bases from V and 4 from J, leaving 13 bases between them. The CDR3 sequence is CASSTDTSFYGYTF. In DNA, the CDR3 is TGTGCCAGTAGTACGGACACCTCCTTCTATGGCTACACCTTC.

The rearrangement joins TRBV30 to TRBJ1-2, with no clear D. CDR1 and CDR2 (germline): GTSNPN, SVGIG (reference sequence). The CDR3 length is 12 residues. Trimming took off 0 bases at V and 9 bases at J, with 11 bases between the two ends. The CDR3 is CAWSVQRTSYTF. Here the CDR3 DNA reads TGTGCCTGGAGTGTACAGAGAACGAGCTACACCTTC.

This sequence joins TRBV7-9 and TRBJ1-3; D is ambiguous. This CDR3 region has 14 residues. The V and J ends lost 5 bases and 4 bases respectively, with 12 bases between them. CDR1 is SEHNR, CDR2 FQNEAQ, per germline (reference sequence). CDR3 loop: CASSPIPRGNTIYF. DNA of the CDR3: TGTGCCAGCAGCCCCATACCCAGGGGAAACACCATATATTTT.

CDR3 in DNA: TGCACCAGCAGCCAACCCCATGACAGGGCTAACACTGAAGCTTTCTTT. Translating it yields CTSSQPHDRANTEAFF. The rearrangement links TRBV1 to TRBJ1-1; TRBD1, the table's D call, lacks a check against the DNA. TRBV1 is a recognized pseudogene. The CDR3 extends over 16 amino acids.

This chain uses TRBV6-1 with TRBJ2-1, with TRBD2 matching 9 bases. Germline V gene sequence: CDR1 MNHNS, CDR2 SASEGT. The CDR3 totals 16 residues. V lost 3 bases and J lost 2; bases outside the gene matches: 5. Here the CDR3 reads CASSDGAGGAYNEQFF. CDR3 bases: TGTGCCAGCAGTGACGGAGCGGGGGGAGCCTACAATGAGCAGTTCTTC.

CDR3 region: CARSLTRAGGYYGYTF. CDR3 nucleotide sequence: TGTGCCAGAAGCTTGACCCGGGCAGGGGGCTACTATGGCTACACCTTC. The rearrangement links TRBV5-3 to TRBJ1-2, with TRBD1 matching 8 bases. TRBV5-3 qualifies as an ORF whose function is uncertain. V lost 1 base and J lost 3; bases outside the gene matches: 8. The CDR3 has 16 amino acids.

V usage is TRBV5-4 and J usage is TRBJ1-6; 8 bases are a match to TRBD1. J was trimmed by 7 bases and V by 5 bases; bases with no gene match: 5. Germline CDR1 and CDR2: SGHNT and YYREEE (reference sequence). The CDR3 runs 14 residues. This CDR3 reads CASSRQGINSPLHF. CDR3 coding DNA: TGTGCCAGCAGTCGACAGGGGATCAATTCACCCCTCCACTTT.

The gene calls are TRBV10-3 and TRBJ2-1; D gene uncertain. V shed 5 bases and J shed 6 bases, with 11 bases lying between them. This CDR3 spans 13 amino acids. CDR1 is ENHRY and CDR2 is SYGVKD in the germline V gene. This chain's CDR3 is CAISKWASNEQFF. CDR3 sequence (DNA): TGTGCCATCAGTAAATGGGCGAGCAATGAGCAGTTCTTC.

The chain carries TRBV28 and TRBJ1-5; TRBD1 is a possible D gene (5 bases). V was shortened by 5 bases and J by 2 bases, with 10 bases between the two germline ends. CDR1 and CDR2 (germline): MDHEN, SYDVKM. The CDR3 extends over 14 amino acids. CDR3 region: CASSTQGGNQPQHF. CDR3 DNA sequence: TGTGCCAGCAGTACGCAGGGCGGCAATCAGCCCCAGCATTTT.

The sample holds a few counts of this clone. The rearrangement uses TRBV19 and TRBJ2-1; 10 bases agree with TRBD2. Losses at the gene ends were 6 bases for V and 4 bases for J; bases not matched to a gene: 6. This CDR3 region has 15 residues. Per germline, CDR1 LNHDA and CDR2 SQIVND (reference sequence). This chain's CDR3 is CASSFPTSGYNEQFF. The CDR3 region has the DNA TGTGCCAGTAGCTTTCCGACTAGCGGGTACAATGAGCAGTTCTTC.